The entry that follows covers one TCR beta chain sequence. Its antigen is currently unknown. Assay: immunoSEQ multiplex PCR; the TCRdb copy retains only in-frame clones and omits some. The table includes fewer than 65,000 clones, 75% to 90% detected once. The CDR3 consists of 16 residues. The germline V gene has CDR1 SEHNR and CDR2 FQNEAQ (reference sequence). Trimming cost V 1 base and J 3 bases; bases outside gene matches: 4. The sample is drawn from a study of cytomegalovirus exposure and HLA in healthy donors. Study outcomes and limitations: The study found most TCR sequences rare, yet found some public TCRs in many donors.

The sequenced sample consisted of PBMCs. This sequence originates from a woman in her late teens or twenties in good health and CMV-seronegative. The chain has TRBV7-9 and TRBJ1-5, with 9 bases that match TRBD1. The CDR3 loop is CASSLGGTGINQPQHF. The CDR3, as DNA: TGTGCCAGCAGCTTAGGGGGGACAGGGATCAATCAGCCCCAGCATTTT.